These T cell receptor beta chains were read from a single sample in a study of shared clonotypes between healthy human individuals. TCRdb keeps only in-frame clones here, not all; method: immunoSEQ multiplex PCR. The table includes roughly 2 million clones, about 95% detected once. Sequences were obtained from naive CD8+ T cells sorted from blood. These receptors came from a man aged 18 to 30 in good health. Both conserved end residues are part of each CDR3. The D gene is left open where the match is weak. Only some rows state a clone size, as once, few, many or a class for expanded clones.

clone_size j_call d_call v_call cdr3_nt cdr3_aa
. TRBJ2-1 . TRBV2 TGTGCCAGCAGTGACGGGGGTTATGAGCAGTTCTTC CASSDGGYEQFF
. TRBJ2-5 TRBD2 TRBV7-9 TGTGCCAGCAGCTTGTCCGGAGCGGGAAAAGAGACCCAGTACTTC CASSLSGAGKETQYF
. TRBJ2-7 . TRBV25-1 TGTGCCAGCAGTGTTAACGATGAAACCTACGAGCAGTACTTC CASSVNDETYEQYF
once TRBJ1-5 . TRBV5-5 TGTGCCAGCAGCTGGGATTTAGCTCAGCCCCAGCATTTT CASSWDLAQPQHF
. TRBJ1-2 . TRBV6-5 TGTGCCACCCGGGGGGCTGGCTACACCTTC CATRGAGYTF
. TRBJ2-3 . TRBV7-9 TGTGCCAGCAGCTTACTGGACGGATCCACAGATACGCAGTATTTT CASSLLDGSTDTQYF
. TRBJ2-1 . TRBV4-1 TGCGCCAGCAGCCAAGGGGTTTTAGCTCATGAGCAGTTCTTC CASSQGVLAHEQFF
once TRBJ1-2 TRBD1 TRBV5-4 TGTGCCAGCAGCCAAGACAGGGCCCATGGCTACACCTTC CASSQDRAHGYTF
. TRBJ1-5 . TRBV27 TGTGCCAGCAGAAAAGGGGAGGTCAATCAGCCCCAGCATTTT CASRKGEVNQPQHF
. TRBJ2-5 . TRBV28 TGTGCCAGCAGTTTAACGCCAGCGGGCCCCCAAGAGACCCAGTACTTC CASSLTPAGPQETQYF
. TRBJ2-2 . TRBV15 TGTGCCACCAGCAGCCTCAGGGGCCGGGAGCTGTTTTTT CATSSLRGRELFF
. TRBJ2-1 TRBD2 TRBV5-6 TGTGCCAGCAGCTTGGATCTAGCGGGAGTACATGAGCAGTTCTTC CASSLDLAGVHEQFF
. TRBJ1-2 TRBD1 TRBV6-6 TGTGCCAGCACCGATGGGGACAGGGACTATGGCTACACCTTC CASTDGDRDYGYTF
. TRBJ2-7 . TRBV9 TGTGCCAGCAGCGTAGTGGCGGGTAGCTCCTACGAGCAGTACTTC CASSVVAGSSYEQYF
. TRBJ2-5 . TRBV30 TGTGCCTGGAGTGTATTGGAGTACCAAGAGACCCAGTACTTC CAWSVLEYQETQYF
. TRBJ2-2 . TRBV7-9 TGTGCCAGCAGCTTCACCGGGGAGCTGTTTTTT CASSFTGELFF
. TRBJ2-7 . TRBV13 TGTGCCAGCAGCTTAGGCCAGGGGAGAACCTCCGAGCAGTACTTC CASSLGQGRTSEQYF
. TRBJ2-7 . TRBV4-1 TGCGCCAGCAGCCAAGAAGCGGTCCCCAGCTACGAGCAGTACTTC CASSQEAVPSYEQYF
. TRBJ2-5 . TRBV6-1 TGTGCCAGCAGTGAAGTAAGTTGGGTCCAAGAGACCCAGTACTTC CASSEVSWVQETQYF
. TRBJ2-7 . TRBV19 TGTGCCAGTAGTATTGTCGGGGGCGACTACGAGCAGTACTTC CASSIVGGDYEQYF